This is a list of T cell receptor beta chains from one sample in a study of T cell responses to AZD1222 COVID-19 vaccine. Produced via immunoSEQ multiplex PCR; TCRdb's table is partial and in-frame only. The table has fewer than 70,000 clones, 70% to 80% seen once; the top ten hold under 4.5%. The specimen comprised peripheral blood, sampled 28 days after the second AZD1222 dose. Receptors originate from an adult who received the AZD1222 COVID-19 vaccine. The CDR3 runs from the conserved cysteine through the conserved F or W. D genes are given only for firm matches. The size field is filled for only some rows; it gives once, few, many or a size class.

clone_size cdr3_length j_call v_call d_call cdr3_nt cdr3_aa
few 14 TRBJ2-7 TRBV7-9 NA TGTGCCAGCAGCTCAGAGGACGGGTCCTACGAGCAGTACTTC CASSSEDGSYEQYF
NA 14 TRBJ2-2 TRBV6-4 NA TGTGCCAGCAGTAAAAACGAAATCACCGGGGAGCTGTTTTTT CASSKNEITGELFF
once 14 TRBJ2-3 TRBV7-9 NA TGTGCCAGCAGCTTAGCGGAAAGCACAGATACGCAGTATTTT CASSLAESTDTQYF
NA 17 TRBJ1-2 TRBV6-2/TRBV6-3 TRBD1 TGTGCCAGCAGTCTCGGTCCCCCGGGACAGGTGATAGGCGGCTACACCTTC CASSLGPPGQVIGGYTF
NA 16 TRBJ1-2 TRBV6-1 NA TGTGCCAGCAGTGAATCGGTCCTTCGAGGGGGAAGTGGCTACACCTTC CASSESVLRGGSGYTF
NA 12 TRBJ2-1 TRBV28 NA TGTGCCAGCAGTTTCCGAGGGTATGAGCAGTTCTTC CASSFRGYEQFF
NA 17 TRBJ1-1 TRBV13 TRBD1 TGTGCCAGCAGCTTAAGATTAGGTGGGGACAGGGTCACTGAAGCTTTCTTT CASSLRLGGDRVTEAFF
NA 17 TRBJ2-7 TRBV14 NA TGTGCCAGCAGCCATCTGGGGCCAAGGAGGCGCTCCTACGAGCAGTACTTC CASSHLGPRRRSYEQYF
few 15 TRBJ2-2 TRBV9 NA TGTGCCAGCAGCGTAGGACCCGGAGGAGGCGGGGAGCTGTTTTTT CASSVGPGGGGELFF
NA 14 TRBJ1-5 TRBV7-9 NA TGTGCCAGCAGCTTATCCCCTAGCAATCAGCCCCAGCATTTT CASSLSPSNQPQHF
NA 15 TRBJ2-3 TRBV14 NA TGTGCCAGCAGCCAGGGCCTCGTGAGGCCAGATACGCAGTATTTT CASSQGLVRPDTQYF
NA 13 TRBJ2-1 TRBV29-1 TRBD2 TGCAGCGTCGTACTAGCGGGGGGTCCGGAGCAGTTCTTC CSVVLAGGPEQFF
NA 13 TRBJ2-1 TRBV11-3 TRBD2 TGTGCCAGCAGCTTAACTAGCGGGGGGGCAAAGTTCTTC CASSLTSGGAKFF
NA 14 TRBJ1-2 TRBV19 NA TGTGCCAGTAGTATCGTCGGGTGGCAGTATGGCTACACCTTC CASSIVGWQYGYTF